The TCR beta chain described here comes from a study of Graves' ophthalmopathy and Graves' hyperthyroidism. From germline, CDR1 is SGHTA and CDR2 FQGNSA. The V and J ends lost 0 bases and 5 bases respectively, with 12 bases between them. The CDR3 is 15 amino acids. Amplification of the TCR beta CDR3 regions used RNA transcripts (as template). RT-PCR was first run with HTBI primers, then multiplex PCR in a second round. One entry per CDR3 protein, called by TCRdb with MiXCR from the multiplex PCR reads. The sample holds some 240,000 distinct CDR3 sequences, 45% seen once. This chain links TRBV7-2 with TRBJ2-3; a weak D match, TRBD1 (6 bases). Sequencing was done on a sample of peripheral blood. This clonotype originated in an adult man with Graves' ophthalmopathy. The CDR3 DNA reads TGTGCCAGCAGCTTAGCGGGGGCCCTCGGAGATACGCAGTATTTT. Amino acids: CASSLAGALGDTQYF.